A single sample gave rise to the 7 T cell receptor beta chains below, sequenced in a study of regulatory T cells in long-lasting Graves disease. Time point in this sample: persistent/refractory GD, antithyroid drugs over 5 years with positive TRAb. PBMCs were the source of the RNA used for TCR sequencing. For TCR beta, libraries came from iRepertoire HTBI primers and Arm-PCR of CDR3 regions. One entry per CDR3 protein, called by TCRdb with MiXCR from the multiplex PCR reads. Of approximately 350,000 distinct CDR3 sequences in the sample, around 23% were seen once. The sequences come from peripheral blood mononuclear cells (PBMCs), collected when the disease was refractory, from a patient treated with antithyroid drugs. These receptors came from a woman in her forties with Graves disease.

This clonotype was observed a handful of times. This chain uses TRBV28 with TRBJ2-3, with a weak D call TRBD2 (6 bases). The germline gives CDR1 MDHEN, CDR2 SYDVKM. V was cut by 6 bases and J by 2 bases, with 18 bases left in between. The CDR3 sequence is 16 residues long. CDR3 region: CASRTDYQYYTDTQYF. CDR3 coding DNA: TGTGCCAGCAGGACGGACTATCAATATTACACAGATACGCAGTATTTT.

J is TRBJ1-1 and V is TRBV28; D is undetermined. The V end was cut by 0 bases, the J end by 0 bases, with 11 bases between. Germline V gives CDR1 MDHEN, CDR2 SYDVKM. The CDR3 is made up of 16 amino acids. The CDR3 DNA reads TGTGCCAGCAGTTTATGGACGGTGAAATTGAACACTGAAGCTTTCTTT. It specifies CASSLWTVKLNTEAFF.

In this sample, this clonotype turned up a few times. A read error is possible here, since a much larger clone lies one base away. The chain links TRBV2 to TRBJ1-5; TRBD1 matches at 10 bases. CDR1 is SNHLY and CDR2 is FYNNEI in the germline V gene. The CDR3 covers 14 residues. V gave up 8 bases and J gave up 6 bases; unmatched junction bases: 7. CDR3 in DNA: TGTGCCAGCGGTGGACAGGGGGTTATTCAGCCCCAGCATTTT. Its translation is CASGGQGVIQPQHF. The whole variable domain, remainder taken from reference TRBV2 and TRBJ1-5, is EPEVTQTPSHQVTQMGQEVILRCVPISNHLYFYWYRQILGQKVEFLVSFYNNEISEKSEIFDDQFSVERPDGSNFTLKIRSTKLEDSAMYFCASGGQGVIQPQHFGDGTRLSIL.

The gene calls are TRBV11-2 and TRBJ2-5, with D possibly TRBD2 on 6 matching bases. The CDR3 loop spans 14 amino acids. Trimming removed 4 bases at V and 0 bases at J, with 9 bases between. Germline V gene lookup returns CDR1 SGHAT and CDR2 FQNNGV. In DNA form, the CDR3 reads TGTGCCAGCAGCTCGGGACTCCACCAAGAGACCCAGTACTTC. As protein: CASSSGLHQETQYF.

This clonotype was seen repeatedly, ten times or more. The CDR3 is CSVHASGELFF. The CDR3 bases are TGCAGCGTTCACGCGTCCGGGGAGCTGTTTTTT. The chain has TRBV29-1 and TRBJ2-2; no clear D. V was pared by 5 bases and J by 6 bases, with 7 bases between. CDR1 and CDR2 (germline): SQVTM, ANQGSEA. This CDR3 is built from 11 residues.

Many counts were recorded for this clonotype. V is TRBV2 and J is TRBJ1-4; TRBD1 matches at 7 bases. The junction had 7 bases not matched to a gene; V was cut back by 7 bases and J by 5 bases. The germline V gene has CDR1 SNHLY and CDR2 FYNNEI. The CDR3 extends over 14 amino acids. In DNA, the CDR3 is TGTGCCAGCACCGACGGGACAGCCAATGAAAAACTGTTTTTT. It yields the protein CASTDGTANEKLFF.

This clonotype was recorded many times. This sequence joins TRBV11-2 and TRBJ2-5; the D gene could be TRBD1 or TRBD2 (5 bases each). The CDR3 has 14 amino acids. V lost 5 bases and J 2 bases, leaving 12 bases between the germline ends. CDR1 is SGHAT, CDR2 FQNNGV, per germline. The CDR3 DNA reads as TGTGCCAGCAGCCGATGGGACCCACAAGAGACCCAGTACTTC. The encoded protein is CASSRWDPQETQYF.